The T cell receptor (beta chain) under discussion was sequenced for a study of T cell responses to AZD1222 COVID-19 vaccine. The data were produced by immunoSEQ multiplex PCR, yet TCRdb's version contains in-frame clones alone and is incomplete. This table holds 120,000 or so clones, roughly 84% found once. This CDR3 is built from 14 residues. V lost 0 bases to trimming and J lost 7 bases; unmatched junction nucleotides: 2. Germline loops: CDR1 SGDLS, CDR2 YYNGEE. This TCR was recovered from an adult in good health. J is TRBJ1-4 and V is TRBV9, with 8 bases matching TRBD1. The sequenced sample was peripheral blood, obtained on day 0 of AZD1222 vaccination. CDR3 sequence: CASSVGTGFEKLFF. The CDR3 DNA reads as TGTGCCAGCAGCGTAGGGACAGGGTTTGAAAAACTGTTTTTT.